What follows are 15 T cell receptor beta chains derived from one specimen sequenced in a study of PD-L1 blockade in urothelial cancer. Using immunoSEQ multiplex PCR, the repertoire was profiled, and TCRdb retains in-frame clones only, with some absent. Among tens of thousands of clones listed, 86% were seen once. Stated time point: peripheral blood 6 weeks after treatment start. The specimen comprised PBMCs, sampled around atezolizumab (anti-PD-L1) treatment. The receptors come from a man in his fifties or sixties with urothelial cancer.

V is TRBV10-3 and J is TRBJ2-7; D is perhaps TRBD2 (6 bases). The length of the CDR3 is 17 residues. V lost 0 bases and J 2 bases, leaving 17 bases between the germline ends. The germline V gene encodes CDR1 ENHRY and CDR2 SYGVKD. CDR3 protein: CAISESRGVLGPYEQYF. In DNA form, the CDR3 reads TGTGCCATCAGTGAGTCCCGCGGGGTTTTAGGCCCCTACGAGCAGTACTTC.

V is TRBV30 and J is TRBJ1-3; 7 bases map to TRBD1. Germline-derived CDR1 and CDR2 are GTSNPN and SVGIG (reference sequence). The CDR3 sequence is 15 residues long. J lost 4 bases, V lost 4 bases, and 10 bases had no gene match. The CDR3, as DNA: TGTGCCTGGACAGGGGGAACAGCGACAGGAAACACCATATATTTT. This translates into CAWTGGTATGNTIYF.

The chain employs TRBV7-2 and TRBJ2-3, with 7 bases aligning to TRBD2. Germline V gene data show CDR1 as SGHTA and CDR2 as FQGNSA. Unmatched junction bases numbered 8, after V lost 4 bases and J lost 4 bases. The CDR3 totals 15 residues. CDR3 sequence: CASSSLLGGADTQYF. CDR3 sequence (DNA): TGTGCCAGCAGCTCCTTACTGGGGGGGGCAGATACGCAGTATTTT.

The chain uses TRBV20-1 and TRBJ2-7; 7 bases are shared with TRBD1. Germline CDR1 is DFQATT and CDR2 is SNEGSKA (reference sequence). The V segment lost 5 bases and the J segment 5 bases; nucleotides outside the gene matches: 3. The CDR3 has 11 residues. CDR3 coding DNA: TGCAGTGCTGACAGGGTTGACGAGCAGTACTTC. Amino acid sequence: CSADRVDEQYF.

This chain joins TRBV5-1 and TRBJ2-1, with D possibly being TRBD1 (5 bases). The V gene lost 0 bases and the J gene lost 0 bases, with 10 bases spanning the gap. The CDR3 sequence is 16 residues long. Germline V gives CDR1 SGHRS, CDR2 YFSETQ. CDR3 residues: CASSLGGHSSYNEQFF. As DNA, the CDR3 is TGCGCCAGCAGCTTGGGTGGACACAGCTCCTACAATGAGCAGTTCTTC.

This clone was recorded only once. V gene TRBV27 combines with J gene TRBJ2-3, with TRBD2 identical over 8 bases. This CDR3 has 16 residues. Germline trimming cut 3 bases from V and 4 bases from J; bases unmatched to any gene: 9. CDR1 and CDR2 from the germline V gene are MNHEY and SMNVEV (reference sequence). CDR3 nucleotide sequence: TGTGCCAGCAGTTTCATCGGGGGGGCGGTTGCAGATACGCAGTATTTT. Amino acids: CASSFIGGAVADTQYF.

CDR3 nucleotides: TGTGCCAGCAGTAAAACAGGGGGCGCATATGGCTACACCTTC. It encodes CASSKTGGAYGYTF. The chain recombines TRBV21-1 with TRBJ1-2; no check of the table's D call, TRBD1, against the DNA was made. TRBV21-1 is listed as a pseudogene. This CDR3 has 14 residues.

The DNA for the CDR3 is TGCGCCAGCAGCTCCGAGGTGGACTATGGCTACACCTTC. Translation gives CASSSEVDYGYTF. The chain couples TRBV5-1 to TRBJ1-2; D not certain. V shed 3 bases and J shed 3 bases, with 9 bases lying between them. The CDR3 runs 13 residues. The germline V gene encodes CDR1 SGHRS and CDR2 YFSETQ.

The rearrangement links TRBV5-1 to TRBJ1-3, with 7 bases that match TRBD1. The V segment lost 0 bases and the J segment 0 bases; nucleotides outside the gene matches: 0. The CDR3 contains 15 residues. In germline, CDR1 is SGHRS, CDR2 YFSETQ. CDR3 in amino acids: CASSLGTGSGNTIYF. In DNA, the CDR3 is TGCGCCAGCAGCTTGGGGACAGGCTCTGGAAACACCATATATTTT.

In nucleotides, the CDR3 is TGTGCCAGCAGGGACCGCCGAGGGGGCCCCTACGAGCAGTACTTC. Protein: CASRDRRGGPYEQYF. V usage is TRBV6-1 and J usage is TRBJ2-7; 7 bases map to TRBD1. The CDR3 sequence is 15 residues long. V shed 6 bases, J shed 2 bases, and the junction held 10 bases outside the gene matches. Germline loops: CDR1 MNHNS, CDR2 SASEGT.

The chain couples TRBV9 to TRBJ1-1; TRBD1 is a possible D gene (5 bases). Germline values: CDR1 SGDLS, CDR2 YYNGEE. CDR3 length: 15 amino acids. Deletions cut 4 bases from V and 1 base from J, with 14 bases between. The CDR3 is CASSPRGGENTEAFF. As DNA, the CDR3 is TGTGCCAGCAGCCCCCGAGGAGGGGAGAACACTGAAGCTTTCTTT. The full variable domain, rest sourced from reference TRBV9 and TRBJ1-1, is DSGVTQTPKHLITATGQRVTLRCSPRSGDLSVYWYQQSLDQGLQFLIQYYNGEERAKGNILERFSAQQFPDLHSELNLSSLELGDSALYFCASSPRGGENTEAFFGQGTRLTVV.

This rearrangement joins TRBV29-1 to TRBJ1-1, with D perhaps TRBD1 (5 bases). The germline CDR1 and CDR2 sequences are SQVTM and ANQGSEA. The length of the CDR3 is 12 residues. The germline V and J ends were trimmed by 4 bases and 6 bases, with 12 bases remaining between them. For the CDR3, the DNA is TGCAGCGTTGTTCGGAGGGACGCTGAAGCTTTCTTT. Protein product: CSVVRRDAEAFF.

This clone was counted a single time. This chain's CDR3 is CASSQESPSGANVLTF. The DNA of the CDR3 is TGCGCCAGCAGCCAAGAATCTCCCTCTGGGGCCAACGTCCTGACTTTC. The chain links TRBV4-3 to TRBJ2-6; D is unclear. The CDR3 has 16 residues. The V gene's germline CDR1 is LGHNA and CDR2 YSLEER. Between the trimmed V and J ends, which lost 0 bases and 0 bases, there was a span of 6 bases.

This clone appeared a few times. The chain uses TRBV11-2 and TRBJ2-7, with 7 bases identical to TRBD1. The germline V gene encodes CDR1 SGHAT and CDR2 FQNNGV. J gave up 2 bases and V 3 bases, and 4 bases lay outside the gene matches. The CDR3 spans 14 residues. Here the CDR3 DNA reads TGTGCCAGCAGCTTGGGGACAGAGGCCTACGAGCAGTACTTC. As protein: CASSLGTEAYEQYF.

CDR3 protein: CASSGQPSGNTIYF. The CDR3 bases are TGTGCCAGCAGTGGACAGCCCTCTGGAAACACCATATATTTT. The J gene is TRBJ1-3, the V gene TRBV6-1; perhaps TRBD1 as D (5 bases). Germline V gene sequence: CDR1 MNHNS, CDR2 SASEGT. The CDR3 is 14 residues long. The V end was cut by 4 bases, the J end by 0 bases, with 7 bases between.